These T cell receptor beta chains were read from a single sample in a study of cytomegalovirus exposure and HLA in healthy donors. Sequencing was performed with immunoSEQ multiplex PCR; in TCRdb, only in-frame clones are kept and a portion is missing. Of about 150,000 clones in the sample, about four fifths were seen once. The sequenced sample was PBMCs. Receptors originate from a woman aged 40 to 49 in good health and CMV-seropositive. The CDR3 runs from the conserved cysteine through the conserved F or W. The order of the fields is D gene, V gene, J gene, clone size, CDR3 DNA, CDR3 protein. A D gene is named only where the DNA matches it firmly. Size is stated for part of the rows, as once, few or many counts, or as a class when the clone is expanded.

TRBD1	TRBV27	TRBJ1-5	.	TGTGCCAGCAGTTTATCATTAGACAGGGGGCAGCCCCAGCATTTT	CASSLSLDRGQPQHF
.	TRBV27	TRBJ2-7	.	TGTGCCAGCAGTTTAAACAGGCCGGTGTCCTACGAGCAGTACTTC	CASSLNRPVSYEQYF
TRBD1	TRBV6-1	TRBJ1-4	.	TGTGCCAGCAATCAGGACAGGGTGGTGGAAAAACTGTTTTTT	CASNQDRVVEKLFF
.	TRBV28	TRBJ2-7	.	TGTGCCAGCAGTTTGATACAGGGATACTACGAGCAGTACTTC	CASSLIQGYYEQYF
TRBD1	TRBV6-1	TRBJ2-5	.	TGTGCCAGCAGTGAAGTCAGGACAGGGGCATTAGAGACCCAGTACTTC	CASSEVRTGALETQYF
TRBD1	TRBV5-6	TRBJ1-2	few	TGTGCCAGCAGCTCCGCAGGGGGCGGAGGTGGCTACACCTTC	CASSSAGGGGGYTF
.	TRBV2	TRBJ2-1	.	TGTGCCAGCCGGGGTATAAGTTCCTACAATGAGCAGTTCTTC	CASRGISSYNEQFF
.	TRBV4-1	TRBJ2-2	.	TGCGCCAGCAGCCAGGAGAGGTTCTCCGGGGAGCTGTTTTTT	CASSQERFSGELFF
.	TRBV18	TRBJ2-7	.	TGTGCCAGCTCACCAATTAGCCCTCCCAGCGAGCAGTACTTC	CASSPISPPSEQYF
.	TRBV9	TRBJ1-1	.	TGTGCCAGCAGCGTAACAGGGAGTGGAGGCGCTGAAGCTTTCTTT	CASSVTGSGGAEAFF
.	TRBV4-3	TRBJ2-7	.	TGCGCCAGCAGCCAAGATGCAGGGCCCTACGAGCAGTACTTC	CASSQDAGPYEQYF
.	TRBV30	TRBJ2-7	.	TGTGCCTACGGGTCCCACGAGCAGTACTTC	CAYGSHEQYF
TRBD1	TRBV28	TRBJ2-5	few	TGTGCCAGCACCCGAGGGTGGGGGACAGGGGGCGCAGAGACCCAGTACTTC	CASTRGWGTGGAETQYF
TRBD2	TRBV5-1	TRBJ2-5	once	TGCGCCAGCAGCTTCGCTAGCGGGAGGGAAGAGACCCAGTACTTC	CASSFASGREETQYF
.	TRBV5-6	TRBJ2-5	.	TGTGCCAGCAGCTTGGTGCCCGACTCAGAGCAGTACTTC	CASSLVPDSEQYF
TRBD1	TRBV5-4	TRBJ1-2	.	TGTGCCAGCAGCATCGGGACAGGGGTAGGCTACACCTTC	CASSIGTGVGYTF